The rows below give T cell receptor beta chains drawn from one sample of a study of T-cell memory formation after mild COVID-19. MiXCR, applied by TCRdb to the 5' RACE reads, yields one record per CDR3 protein. In the table there are roughly 600,000 distinct CDR3 sequences, over 15% of which are singletons. Sequencing was performed on PBMCs or a T cell subset sorted from them (not recorded which). The receptor source for this set is an adult woman who had mild COVID-19 (a few samples of this study predate the infection). Cell type and time point are not known. CDR3s include the opening cysteine and the closing phenylalanine or tryptophan. The D gene is left open where the match is weak. Only part of the rows carry a size: once, few, many, or a class if the clone is expanded.

len,d_gene,v_gene,j_gene,abundance,CDR3nt,CDR3aa
14,-,TRBV21-1,TRBJ1-1,few,TGTGCCAGCAGCCATCGACAGGAAAACACTGAAGCTTTCTTT,CASSHRQENTEAFF
16,TRBD2,TRBV5-1,TRBJ2-1,many,TGCGCCAGCAGCGACCAACTAGCGGGGGCAAGTAATGAGCAGTTCTTC,CASSDQLAGASNEQFF
15,-,TRBV7-9,TRBJ2-7,-,TGTGCCAGCAGGTCCGCAACAGGGTCCTTTCGCGAGCAGTACTTC,CASRSATGSFREQYF
15,-,TRBV6-6,TRBJ1-5,-,TGTGCCAGCAGTTACTCGAAAGCGGGAAATCAGCCCCAGCATTTT,CASSYSKAGNQPQHF
13,-,TRBV7-3,TRBJ1-1,-,TGTGCCAGCAGCCGAATCGAGGGGGCTGAAGCTTTCTTT,CASSRIEGAEAFF
18,TRBD2,TRBV6-2/TRBV6-3,TRBJ2-7,-,TGTGCCAGGAGACCCGATTCTAGCGGGAGTAACTTAGACTACGAGCAGTACTTC,CARRPDSSGSNLDYEQYF
14,-,TRBV2,TRBJ1-1,-,TGTGCCAGCAGGCGGTGGGGACTGAACACTGAAGCTTTCTTT,CASRRWGLNTEAFF
17,TRBD1,TRBV20-1,TRBJ1-3,-,TGCAGTGCTAGAGAAGGGACAGGGAATGTTGGTGGAAACACCATATATTTT,CSAREGTGNVGGNTIYF
17,TRBD2,TRBV18,TRBJ2-3,-,TGTGCCAGCTCACCTCTCGAAGGGACTAGCGGCACAGATACGCAGTATTTT,CASSPLEGTSGTDTQYF
13,-,TRBV28,TRBJ1-2,-,TGTGCCAGCAGTTATCCAGGGGCGCATGGCTACACCTTC,CASSYPGAHGYTF
15,-,TRBV12-3/TRBV12-4,TRBJ2-3,few,TGTGCCAGCAGTCTGGACTCACGGAGCACAGATACGCAGTATTTT,CASSLDSRSTDTQYF
15,-,TRBV7-9,TRBJ1-4,-,TGTGCCAGCAGCCTAGGGTTCCGGGATTGGGAAAAACTGTTTTTT,CASSLGFRDWEKLFF
12,-,TRBV9,TRBJ2-2,-,TGTGCCAGCAGCGGGGCTACCGGGGAGCTGTTTTTT,CASSGATGELFF
15,-,TRBV11-1,TRBJ2-1,-,TGTGCCAGCAGCTCGGACCCGGGTTCAGGAAATGAGCAGTTCTTC,CASSSDPGSGNEQFF
13,-,TRBV9,TRBJ1-1,few,TGTGCCAGCAGCGTAGAAAGGAACACTGAAGCTTTCTTT,CASSVERNTEAFF
13,-,TRBV15,TRBJ2-2,once,TGTGCCACCAGCGAGTTGGACACCGGGGAGCTGTTTTTT,CATSELDTGELFF
15,-,TRBV24-1,TRBJ2-3,-,TGTGCCACCAGTGATTTGAGGCGGTCCACAGATACGCAGTATTTT,CATSDLRRSTDTQYF
17,-,TRBV19,TRBJ2-2,-,TGTGCCAGTAGCCTATCCAGGGTTCCGGCGAACACCGGGGAGCTGTTTTTT,CASSLSRVPANTGELFF
15,-,TRBV20-1,TRBJ2-3,few,TGCAGTGCTAGAGAAGGTGGCAGTAGCACAGATACGCAGTATTTT,CSAREGGSSTDTQYF
12,-,TRBV27,TRBJ2-7,-,TGTGCCAGCAGGGGAAGGTCCTACGAGCAGTACTTC,CASRGRSYEQYF
17,-,TRBV5-1,TRBJ2-5,-,TGCGCCAGCAGCTTGGGGCTAGCGCTGGATAAAATGGAGACCCAGTACTTC,CASSLGLALDKMETQYF
14,-,TRBV6-1,TRBJ1-5,-,TGTGCCAGCAGTGAAAGGGATGGCAATCAGCCCCAGCATTTT,CASSERDGNQPQHF
15,-,TRBV4-1,TRBJ2-1,-,TGCGCCAGCAGCCAAGTCCTAACAGGGACGAGGGAGCAGTTCTTC,CASSQVLTGTREQFF
16,-,TRBV9,TRBJ2-2,few,TGTGCCAGCAGCGCGCCGACAGTTACGAACACCGGGGAGCTGTTTTTT,CASSAPTVTNTGELFF
14,-,TRBV4-2,TRBJ2-7,-,TGTGCCAGCAGCCAAGCGGACAGCTCCTACGAGCAGTACTTC,CASSQADSSYEQYF
12,-,TRBV7-6,TRBJ2-5,few,TGTGCCAGCAGCTTAGCGGAAGAGACCCAGTACTTC,CASSLAEETQYF
13,-,TRBV25-1,TRBJ1-4,few,TGTGCCAGCAGTGGGCAGGTACAGGAAAAACTGTTTTTT,CASSGQVQEKLFF
18,TRBD2,TRBV25-1,TRBJ2-2,few,TGTGCCAGCAGACTGACTAGCGGGAGGGGAGAGAAAACCGGGGAGCTGTTTTTT,CASRLTSGRGEKTGELFF
13,-,TRBV7-6,TRBJ2-7,-,TGTGCCAGCAGCCCCTCCTCGGGGAACGAGCAGTACTTC,CASSPSSGNEQYF
18,TRBD2,TRBV12-3/TRBV12-4,TRBJ2-3,-,TGTGCCAGCAGTTTACGGGGGGGGCCCACCCAGCCTTGGAATACGCAGTATTTT,CASSLRGGPTQPWNTQYF
16,-,TRBV11-3,TRBJ2-1,-,TGTGCCAGCAGCTTAGGCGAGGGGGACAAGTACAATGAGCAGTTCTTC,CASSLGEGDKYNEQFF
12,-,TRBV12-3/TRBV12-4,TRBJ2-3,few,TGTGCCAGCAGTGCCTCAAGGTATACGCAGTATTTT,CASSASRYTQYF
16,TRBD2,TRBV5-6,TRBJ2-5,few,TGTGCCAGCAGCCCAGAAGCGGGAGGGCCCCTAGAGACCCAGTACTTC,CASSPEAGGPLETQYF
12,-,TRBV6-6,TRBJ2-2,few,TGTGCCAGCAGTTTACAGGGTGGGGAGCTGTTTTTT,CASSLQGGELFF
16,-,TRBV7-9,TRBJ2-3,many,TGTGCCAGCAGCTTCAACCGGGACACCCGTTCAGATACGCAGTATTTT,CASSFNRDTRSDTQYF
12,-,TRBV29-1,TRBJ1-4,few,TGCAGCGCTTGTCAGGGGAATGAAAAACTGTTTTTT,CSACQGNEKLFF
18,-,TRBV11-3,TRBJ1-1,few,TGTGCCAGCAACGGAGATGGGACGGCCTTCGTGGCGAACACTGAAGCTTTCTTT,CASNGDGTAFVANTEAFF
17,TRBD2,TRBV3-1,TRBJ2-2,-,TGTGCCAGCAGTATATCTAGCGGGGGCGTTAACACCGGGGAGCTGTTTTTT,CASSISSGGVNTGELFF
13,-,TRBV7-3,TRBJ2-5,-,TGTGCCAGCAGCCTCCGGGACCGAGGGGACCAGTACTTC,CASSLRDRGDQYF
15,-,TRBV20-1,TRBJ1-1,many,TGCAGTGCTAGTGACCCTATGAGGGTCGGCACTGAAGCTTTCTTT,CSASDPMRVGTEAFF
14,TRBD1,TRBV5-5,TRBJ2-7,-,TGTGCCAGCAACCCGATCGGGACAGACTACGAGCAGTACTTC,CASNPIGTDYEQYF
13,-,TRBV4-1,TRBJ1-4,-,TGCGCCAGCAGGGGGACGGGTAATGAAAAACTGTTTTTT,CASRGTGNEKLFF
16,-,TRBV15,TRBJ2-1,few,TGTGCCACCAGCTTCCGACGAAAATTGGGGTACAATGAGCAGTTCTTC,CATSFRRKLGYNEQFF
13,TRBD1,TRBV12-3/TRBV12-4,TRBJ1-1,-,TGTGCCAGCAAACAGGGGAGGCTCACTGAATCTTTCTTT,CASKQGRLTESFF
16,-,TRBV11-3,TRBJ2-7,-,TGTGCCAGCAGCTTACCCGGGGGCGGGGACTCCTACGAGCAGTACTTC,CASSLPGGGDSYEQYF
19,TRBD2,TRBV27,TRBJ2-1,few,TGTGCCAGCAGTCCCAGGGGGACTAGCGGAGTCAGCTCCTACAATGAGCAGTTCTTC,CASSPRGTSGVSSYNEQFF
16,-,TRBV6-1,TRBJ2-7,-,TGTGCCAGCAGTTCACCTAGATACGTGGGCTACTACGAGCAGTACTTC,CASSSPRYVGYYEQYF
14,TRBD2,TRBV7-8,TRBJ2-5,-,TGTGCCAGCAGCTTAGGGGACTATCAAGAGACCCAGTACTTC,CASSLGDYQETQYF
16,TRBD1,TRBV4-3,TRBJ2-1,-,TGCGCCAGCAGCCAAGACGGACAGGAGCCCTACAATGAGCAGTTCTTC,CASSQDGQEPYNEQFF
15,TRBD2,TRBV19,TRBJ2-1,-,TGTGCCAGTCAGAGGGGACTAGCGGGCCAGGGTGAGCAGTTCTTC,CASQRGLAGQGEQFF